The T cell receptor (beta chain) under discussion was sequenced for a study of blood T cell repertoires in COVID-19. This CDR3 contains 17 residues. Germline CDR1 and CDR2: SGHDT and YYEEEE. V trimming: 0 bases; J trimming: 4 bases; junction bases outside the gene matches: 13. Authors' data handling: Estimates of nucleated cell counts were drawn from the amplification of reference gene primers. The method was immunoSEQ multiplex PCR; TCRdb's version includes in-frame clones alone and lacks a portion of them. V and J calls and clone size are copied from that table; D and trimming were computed from the DNA. The table lists about 160,000 clones, about 90% of them singletons.

The sequenced sample was peripheral blood. The source is a woman in her 70s with acute or convalescent COVID-19. V and J are TRBV5-6 and TRBJ2-7; 7 nucleotides agree with TRBD1. DNA of the CDR3: TGTGCCAGCAGCTTGGACCCCTCAGGGGGTTCTCCATACGAGCAGTACTTC. Translated, it gives CASSLDPSGGSPYEQYF.